The next 20 T cell receptor beta chains were all read from a single sample in a study of blood T cell repertoires in COVID-19. Clones were read by immunoSEQ multiplex PCR, and TCRdb kept only the in-frame ones, dropping some. The data contain about 120,000 clones, 80% to 90% of them seen just once; the ten biggest clones take up approximately 4.3%. Sequencing used peripheral blood. The source is a man between 40 and 49 years old with acute or convalescent COVID-19.

The chain joins TRBV5-4 to TRBJ1-1; D not resolved. The germline V gene encodes CDR1 SGHNT and CDR2 YYREEE (reference sequence). The germline V and J ends were trimmed by 0 bases and 6 bases, with 6 bases remaining between them. There are 12 residues in the CDR3. CDR3 coding DNA: TGTGCCAGCAGCTTGGTCAACTCTGAAGCTTTCTTT. Residues: CASSLVNSEAFF.

This chain joins TRBV24-1 and TRBJ2-5; 8 nucleotides align to TRBD1. The trim removed 7 bases at V and 6 bases at J, leaving 6 bases unmatched. This CDR3 has 13 amino acids. Germline assignment: CDR1 KGHDR and CDR2 SFDVKD. CDR3 nucleotide sequence: TGTGCCACCAGGCAGGGGGCTCTACAGACCCAGTACTTC. It yields the protein CATRQGALQTQYF.

This chain connects TRBV19 to TRBJ1-5; 8 bases are shared with TRBD1. The junction had 9 bases not matched to a gene; V was cut back by 5 bases and J by 6 bases. CDR1 and CDR2 from the germline V gene are LNHDA and SQIVND (reference sequence). The CDR3 has 15 amino acids. The CDR3 loop reads CASSAQGEGGQPQHF. In DNA, the CDR3 is TGTGCCAGTAGTGCACAGGGGGAAGGGGGTCAGCCCCAGCATTTT.

The chain is built from TRBV27 and TRBJ2-3; 14 bases map to TRBD2. The V gene's germline CDR1 is MNHEY and CDR2 SMNVEV (reference sequence). The CDR3 is made up of 17 amino acids. After removal of 7 bases from V and 2 bases from J, the junction contained 8 bases not matched to a gene. The CDR3 sequence is CASTNPGLAGDTDTQYF. The CDR3 nucleotides are TGTGCCAGCACGAATCCGGGACTAGCGGGAGACACAGATACGCAGTATTTT.

The rearrangement uses TRBV7-8 and TRBJ1-1; 8 bases align to TRBD1. Germline CDR1 and CDR2: SGHVS and FQNEAQ. J lost 1 base, V lost 5 bases, and 6 bases had no gene match. CDR3 length: 15 amino acids. The CDR3 coding sequence is TGTGCCAGCAGCGGGGACAGGAGGACGAACACTGAAGCTTTCTTT. Its translation: CASSGDRRTNTEAFF.

The chain carries TRBV19 and TRBJ1-2; the match to TRBD1 covers 9 bases. This CDR3 spans 15 amino acids. Germline V lookup: CDR1 LNHDA, CDR2 SQIVND (reference sequence). V gave up 5 bases and J gave up 8 bases; unmatched junction bases: 12. The CDR3 protein is CASSLPGQGLGGYTF. CDR3 DNA: TGTGCCAGTAGTCTACCGGGACAGGGACTGGGAGGCTACACCTTC.

The CDR3 loop reads CASSLELQINYGYTF. DNA of the CDR3: TGTGCCAGCAGCTTAGAGTTGCAGATTAACTATGGCTACACCTTC. The chain has TRBV11-2 and TRBJ1-2; the D is unclear. Germline V lookup: CDR1 SGHAT, CDR2 FQNNGV. The CDR3 covers 15 residues. V gave up 0 bases and J gave up 1 base, with 9 bases separating them.

V gene TRBV7-8 combines with J gene TRBJ1-1; D is perhaps TRBD1 (5 bases). Germline CDR1 SGHVS, CDR2 FQNEAQ. Trimming shortened V by 5 bases and J by 4 bases, and 14 bases separated the two germline ends. This CDR3 has 14 amino acids. The CDR3 DNA reads TGTGCCAGCAGCCGATTCCAGGGTTCCACTGAAGCTTTCTTT. It encodes CASSRFQGSTEAFF.

This clone was detected only a few times. The chain couples TRBV11-3 to TRBJ2-3; 14 bases fit TRBD2. Germline V gives CDR1 SGHNT, CDR2 YENEEA. The CDR3 extends over 16 amino acids. The ends lost 4 bases at V and 4 bases at J; junction bases unmatched: 4. CDR3 DNA: TGTGCCAGCAGCTCGACTAGCGGGGGGGTGTCAGATACGCAGTATTTT. Its translation: CASSSTSGGVSDTQYF.

V and J are TRBV2 and TRBJ2-7; unclear D gene. Germline CDR1 SNHLY, CDR2 FYNNEI. Trimming removed 3 bases at V and 1 base at J, with 7 bases between. This CDR3 has 13 amino acids. The CDR3 DNA reads as TGTGCCAGCAGTGATGGCTTTTCCTACGAGCAGTACTTC. This encodes CASSDGFSYEQYF.

The rearrangement links TRBV25-1 to TRBJ1-3; D gene uncertain. Trimming shortened V by 0 bases and J by 0 bases, and 3 bases separated the two germline ends. Germline assignment: CDR1 MGHDK and CDR2 SYGVNS. The CDR3 runs to 14 residues. CDR3 nucleotides: TGTGCCAGCAGTGAATACAGCTCTGGAAACACCATATATTTT. Translated: CASSEYSSGNTIYF.

The chain joins TRBV5-4 to TRBJ2-3; TRBD1 aligns across 7 bases. With 6 bases clipped from V and 2 bases from J, the junction kept 9 bases outside the gene matches. The CDR3 totals 15 residues. Germline-derived CDR1 and CDR2 are SGHNT and YYREEE (reference sequence). CDR3 protein: CASTSRGGLTDTQYF. The CDR3 DNA sequence: TGTGCCAGCACGAGCCGAGGGGGCCTCACAGATACGCAGTATTTT.

This clone was recorded a few times. Other DNA sequences of this sample code for an identical CDR3. The J gene is TRBJ2-1, the V gene TRBV11-3, with D perhaps matching TRBD1 (5 bases). The CDR3 sequence is 13 residues long. The germline CDR1 and CDR2 sequences are SGHNT and YENEEA. V shed 2 bases and J shed 6 bases, with 8 bases lying between them. CDR3 DNA sequence: TGTGCCAGCAGCTTACAGGGTACCAATGAGCAGTTCTTC. It is translated as CASSLQGTNEQFF.

The CDR3 region has the DNA TGTGCCAGCAGCCAATACAATGAGCAGTTCTTC. Amino acid sequence: CASSQYNEQFF. The rearrangement joins TRBV11-3 to TRBJ2-1; D is unclear. The V gene lost 5 bases and the J gene lost 4 bases, with 3 bases spanning the gap. The CDR3 has 11 amino acids. CDR1 and CDR2 (germline): SGHNT, YENEEA. The variable domain in full, completed from reference TRBV11-3 and TRBJ2-1, reads EAGVVQSPRYKIIEKKQPVAFWCNPISGHNTLYWYLQNLGQGPELLIRYENEEAVDDSQLPKDRFSAERLKGVDSTLKIQPAELGDSAVYLCASSQYNEQFFGPGTRLTVL.

The genes are TRBV6-6 and TRBJ1-6, with TRBD1 identical over 8 bases. The V segment lost 2 bases and the J segment 7 bases; nucleotides outside the gene matches: 7. The V gene's germline CDR1 is MNHNY and CDR2 SVGAGI (reference sequence). The CDR3 covers 16 residues. In nucleotides, the CDR3 is TGTGCCAGCAGTTACACAAGGGACAGGTTCAATTCACCCCTCCACTTT. It translates to CASSYTRDRFNSPLHF.

The genes are TRBV29-1 and TRBJ2-2, with no clear D. This CDR3 is 13 amino acids long. Trimming pared 5 bases from V and 4 bases from J, leaving 11 bases between. CDR1 is SQVTM and CDR2 is ANQGSEA in the germline V gene. The CDR3 DNA is TGCAGCGTTAGCGCCCCGCCCACCGGGGAGCTGTTTTTT. It encodes CSVSAPPTGELFF.

This clone was detected a few times. Different DNA sequences within this sample yield the same CDR3. The V call is TRBV19, the J call TRBJ2-7, with 8 bases identical to TRBD2. V lost 4 bases, J lost 4 bases, and 6 bases stayed unmatched. This CDR3 has 14 amino acids. Germline V gene lookup returns CDR1 LNHDA and CDR2 SQIVND (reference sequence). CDR3 residues: CASSTRTGGYEQYF. The CDR3 coding sequence is TGTGCCAGTAGTACTCGGACGGGGGGGTACGAGCAGTACTTC.

This clone showed up just a few times. The J gene is TRBJ1-2, the V gene TRBV3-1 (or the pseudogene TRBV3-2); D not certain. The germline CDR1 and CDR2 sequences are LGHDT and YNNKEL (reference sequence). The CDR3 consists of 11 residues. Trimming stripped 4 bases from V and 8 bases from J, with 8 bases between. CDR3 sequence: CASSLDFGYTF. In DNA, the CDR3 is TGTGCCAGCAGCCTTGACTTCGGCTACACCTTC.

V gene TRBV5-1 combines with J gene TRBJ2-7; D perhaps matches TRBD1 (6 bases). The CDR3 spans 14 residues. Germline V CDR1 and CDR2: SGHRS, YFSETQ. Trimming stripped 0 bases from V and 5 bases from J, with 12 bases between. The CDR3 loop reads CASSLVPGVDEQYF. The CDR3, as DNA: TGCGCCAGCAGCTTGGTCCCAGGGGTGGACGAGCAGTACTTC.

V usage is TRBV10-3 and J usage is TRBJ1-6; TRBD1 matches at 7 bases. CDR1 and CDR2 (germline): ENHRY, SYGVKD. The CDR3 has 14 residues. V shed 2 bases, J shed 5 bases, and the junction held 0 bases outside the gene matches. In DNA form, the CDR3 reads TGTGCCATCAGTGAGGGGACAGATAATTCACCCCTCCACTTT. Amino acid sequence: CAISEGTDNSPLHF.